The next 13 T cell receptor beta chains were all read from a single sample in a study of blood T cell repertoires in COVID-19. Some clones are missing from TCRdb's copy, which holds only in-frame ones; the method was immunoSEQ multiplex PCR. The sample lists around 110,000 clones, about 89% occurring once. The sample comprised peripheral blood. The receptor source for this set is a middle-aged man with acute or convalescent COVID-19.

The J gene is TRBJ2-7, the V gene TRBV7-2; D ambiguous. This CDR3 spans 12 amino acids. With 5 bases removed from V and 7 bases from J, the gap between germline ends came to 12 bases. Germline V gene data show CDR1 as SGHTA and CDR2 as FQGNSA. CDR3 sequence reads: CASSPRTPEQYF. In DNA form, the CDR3 reads TGTGCCAGCAGCCCCAGAACCCCTGAGCAGTACTTC.

The J gene is TRBJ1-2, the V gene TRBV5-6; D gene uncertain. Trimming removed 0 bases from V and 4 bases from J, with 7 bases in between. The CDR3 consists of 13 residues. From germline, CDR1 is SGHDT and CDR2 YYEEEE. The CDR3 DNA sequence: TGTGCCAGCAGCTTGGAACGGTCCTATGGCTACACCTTC. Its translation: CASSLERSYGYTF.

The genes are TRBV18 and TRBJ2-6; TRBD1 is a possible D gene (6 bases). V lost 0 bases and J lost 5, with 17 bases in between. Germline CDR1 is KGHSH and CDR2 is LQKENI. The CDR3 has 18 amino acids. The CDR3 loop reads CASSPPRQGGVRANVLTF. The DNA of the CDR3 is TGTGCCAGCTCACCACCCAGACAAGGGGGTGTGAGGGCCAACGTCCTGACTTTC.

This clone was seen once. At one of its ends the junction is not consistent with the germline gene, which may arise from a read error. The V and J genes are TRBV7-2 and TRBJ1-2, with D uncertain. The CDR3 length is 16 residues. Germline V gene data show CDR1 as SGHTA and CDR2 as FQGNSA. CDR3 amino acids: CASSLGRGVNNYGYTF. The CDR3 DNA is TGTGCCAGCAGTTTAGGGCGGGGAGTTAACAACTATGGCTACACCTTC.

The J gene is TRBJ1-3, the V gene TRBV18; TRBD1 matches 7 bases. CDR1 and CDR2 from the germline V gene are KGHSH and LQKENI. The CDR3 extends over 16 amino acids. J was trimmed by 3 bases and V by 3 bases; bases with no gene match: 8. CDR3 residues: CASSPAGQPFGNTIYF. For the CDR3, the DNA is TGTGCCAGCTCACCGGCGGGACAGCCATTTGGAAACACCATATATTTT. The complete variable domain, with remaining parts taken from reference TRBV18 and TRBJ1-3, reads NAGVMQNPRHLVRRRGQEARLRCSPMKGHSHVYWYRQLPEEGLKFMVYLQKENIIDESGMPKERFSAEFPKEGPSILRIQQVVRGDSAAYFCASSPAGQPFGNTIYFGEGSWLTVV.

The sample holds one count of this clone. The V and J genes are TRBV20-1 and TRBJ1-1, with TRBD1 matching 9 bases. V lost 8 bases to trimming and J lost 10 bases; unmatched junction nucleotides: 5. This CDR3 region has 10 residues. Germline assignment: CDR1 DFQATT and CDR2 SNEGSKA (reference sequence). The CDR3 here is CSLYRGLAFF. For the CDR3, the DNA is TGCAGTCTATACAGGGGGCTAGCTTTCTTT.

The CDR3, as DNA: TGTGCCAGCAAATCCGGTCTTCTGGATACGCAGTATTTT. Its protein is CASKSGLLDTQYF. The gene calls are TRBV25-1 and TRBJ2-3; no reliable D call. The CDR3 has 13 residues. Germline CDR1 MGHDK, CDR2 SYGVNS. V lost 7 bases and J 6 bases, leaving 14 bases between the germline ends. Full variable domain (outside the CDR3, taken from reference TRBV25-1 and TRBJ2-3): EADIYQTPRYLVIGTGKKITLECSQTMGHDKMYWYQQDPGMELHLIHYSYGVNSTEKGDLSSESTVSRIRTEHFPLTLESARPSHTSQYLCASKSGLLDTQYFGPGTRLTVL.

V gene TRBV4-3 combines with J gene TRBJ1-2; D gene unclear. This CDR3 spans 13 amino acids. V lost 1 base, J lost 3 bases, and 6 bases lay in between. The V gene's germline CDR1 is LGHNA and CDR2 YSLEER. The CDR3 reads CASSQVSYYGYTF. The CDR3 nucleotides are TGCGCCAGCAGCCAAGTTTCCTACTATGGCTACACCTTC.

This clone has only one observation. V is TRBV29-1 and J is TRBJ1-1; D might be TRBD1 (6 bases). The CDR3 runs to 13 residues. Trimming removed 1 base from V and 5 bases from J, with 11 bases in between. Germline CDR1 reads SQVTM; CDR2 reads ANQGSEA. The CDR3 is CSVEGGGWTEAFF. The CDR3 DNA follows: TGCAGCGTTGAAGGCGGGGGCTGGACTGAAGCTTTCTTT.

The chain uses TRBV30 and TRBJ1-2; 8 bases fit TRBD1. The CDR3 has 12 amino acids. The germline V gene encodes CDR1 GTSNPN and CDR2 SVGIG (reference sequence). J gave up 3 bases and V 5 bases, and 2 bases lay outside the gene matches. CDR3 DNA sequence: TGTGCCTGGGCGGACAGGGACTATGGCTACACCTTC. It specifies CAWADRDYGYTF.

V usage is TRBV21-1 and J usage is TRBJ1-5; the listed D gene, TRBD1, was not tested against the DNA. TRBV21-1 is a pseudogene. The CDR3 runs to 19 residues. The chain's CDR3 is CASRLGTGQGALDNQPQHF. CDR3 in DNA: TGTGCCAGCAGACTAGGAACGGGACAGGGGGCGCTGGACAATCAGCCCCAGCATTTT.

This clone occurred a few times. This chain uses TRBV5-1 with TRBJ1-4, with D possibly matching TRBD1 (5 bases). Between the trimmed V and J ends, which lost 4 bases and 6 bases, there was a span of 16 bases. Looked up from germline, CDR1 is SGHRS and CDR2 is YFSETQ. The CDR3 sequence is 15 residues long. The CDR3 region is CASSQNRNQDEKLFF. In nucleotides, the CDR3 is TGCGCCAGCAGCCAGAACAGGAATCAAGATGAAAAACTGTTTTTT.

The chain carries TRBV19 and TRBJ1-2; D perhaps matches TRBD1 (5 bases). V was pared by 7 bases and J by 8 bases, with 17 bases between. CDR1 and CDR2 from the germline V gene are LNHDA and SQIVND (reference sequence). This CDR3 has 13 residues. The CDR3 DNA reads TGTGCCAGTATTGAAGGCGCAAGGGGCGGCTACACCTTC. Its protein product is CASIEGARGGYTF.